The 21 T cell receptor beta chains below come from one sample, sequenced in a study of blood T cell repertoires in COVID-19. Profiled with immunoSEQ multiplex PCR; TCRdb holds only in-frame clones, not every one. Seen here are about 150,000 clones, 70% to 90% observed once, and the top ten hold under 0.65%. Sequencing used peripheral blood. The receptors come from a man in his fifties or sixties with COVID-19, enrolled during active disease.

The genes are TRBV29-1 and TRBJ1-1; 9 bases are shared with TRBD1. The germline gives CDR1 SQVTM, CDR2 ANQGSEA. The CDR3 consists of 13 residues. Trimming at V came to 8 bases and at J to 1 base, leaving 5 bases not matched to a gene. CDR3 sequence: CSHDRGKNTEAFF. CDR3 DNA: TGCAGCCACGACAGGGGGAAGAACACTGAAGCTTTCTTT.

J is TRBJ2-1 and V is TRBV7-2; TRBD2 might be the D (6 bases). The CDR3 is made up of 16 amino acids. Germline V gene sequence: CDR1 SGHTA, CDR2 FQGNSA. Trimming pared 5 bases from V and 6 bases from J, leaving 20 bases between. CDR3 amino acids: CASSTLGGGVGNEQFF. CDR3 DNA sequence: TGTGCCAGCAGCACCCTAGGTGGAGGGGTTGGCAATGAGCAGTTCTTC.

This clone was observed once. The gene calls are TRBV6-4 and TRBJ2-5; 10 bases agree with TRBD2. The CDR3 loop spans 15 amino acids. In germline, CDR1 is MRHNA, CDR2 SNTAGT. With 8 bases clipped from V and 3 bases from J, the junction kept 9 bases outside the gene matches. The CDR3 coding sequence is TGTGCCAGCTCACCCAATAGCGGGGGGAAAGAGACCCAGTACTTC. This translates into CASSPNSGGKETQYF.

The chain links TRBV5-1 to TRBJ1-6; D perhaps matches TRBD1 (5 bases). This CDR3 has 15 residues. Deletions cut 1 base from V and 6 bases from J, with 11 bases between. Germline V gene sequence: CDR1 SGHRS, CDR2 YFSETQ. In DNA form, the CDR3 reads TGCGCCAGCAGCTTGCCTTCCCAGGGTAATTCACCCCTCCACTTT. This sequence encodes CASSLPSQGNSPLHF. Based on the CDR3 plus reference TRBV5-1 and TRBJ1-6, the full variable domain is KAGVTQTPRYLIKTRGQQVTLSCSPISGHRSVSWYQQTPGQGLQFLFEYFSETQRNKGNFPGRFSGRQFSNSRSEMNVSTLELGDSALYLCASSLPSQGNSPLHFGNGTRLTVT.

V usage is TRBV18 and J usage is TRBJ2-7; 8 bases are a match to TRBD1. Unmatched junction bases numbered 3, after V lost 3 bases and J lost 5 bases. The CDR3 contains 13 residues. CDR1 KGHSH and CDR2 LQKENI come from the germline V gene. The CDR3 nucleotides read TGTGCCAGCTCACCGGACAGGGCCCACGAGCAGTACTTC. Amino acid sequence: CASSPDRAHEQYF.

The gene calls are TRBV9 and TRBJ2-2, with TRBD2 identical over 13 bases. The V gene's germline CDR1 is SGDLS and CDR2 YYNGEE. After removal of 4 bases from V and 4 bases from J, the junction contained 4 bases not matched to a gene. This CDR3 has 16 amino acids. The CDR3 nucleotides are TGTGCCAGCAGCCAAGGACTAGCGGGGGCCACCGGGGAGCTGTTTTTT. The encoded protein is CASSQGLAGATGELFF.

The V call is TRBV28, the J call TRBJ1-3; D unresolved. CDR3 size: 16 residues. V lost 3 bases and J 0 bases, leaving 12 bases between the germline ends. The germline V gene has CDR1 MDHEN and CDR2 SYDVKM. CDR3 sequence (DNA): TGTGCCAGCAGTTTTTCCACGGTGGTCTCTGGAAACACCATATATTTT. This encodes CASSFSTVVSGNTIYF.

There are a few counts of this clone. V is TRBV19 and J is TRBJ1-4; D gene ambiguous. V lost 2 bases and J 0 bases, leaving 7 bases between the germline ends. Germline assignment: CDR1 LNHDA and CDR2 SQIVND (reference sequence). The CDR3 runs to 15 residues. The CDR3: CASSIQVSTNEKLFF. CDR3 nucleotide sequence: TGTGCCAGTAGTATACAGGTTTCAACTAATGAAAAACTGTTTTTT.

The V and J genes are TRBV7-9 and TRBJ1-1; 9 bases map to TRBD1. Germline CDR1 and CDR2: SEHNR and FQNEAQ (reference sequence). The length of the CDR3 is 17 residues. V shed 4 bases and J 0 bases; nucleotides not matched to a gene: 9. The CDR3 DNA reads as TGTGCCAGCAGCTCGCTCCGGACAGGGGCTATGAACACTGAAGCTTTCTTT. Amino acids: CASSSLRTGAMNTEAFF.

The chain joins TRBV28 to TRBJ2-5; 7 bases are shared with TRBD2. CDR3 length: 15 residues. V trimming: 10 bases; J trimming: 2 bases; junction bases outside the gene matches: 13. Germline-derived CDR1 and CDR2 are MDHEN and SYDVKM. The CDR3 sequence is CATTPWGREQETQYF. Here the CDR3 DNA reads TGTGCCACTACCCCCTGGGGGAGGGAGCAAGAGACCCAGTACTTC.

The rearrangement links TRBV14 to TRBJ2-4; tentatively, D is TRBD2 (5 bases). The CDR3 length is 14 residues. Germline V CDR1 and CDR2: SGHDN, FVKESK. V lost 2 bases to trimming and J lost 1 base, with 6 bases between them. The CDR3, as DNA: TGTGCCAGCAGCCAAACGGGGGCCAAAAACATTCAGTACTTC. It is translated as CASSQTGAKNIQYF.

This chain connects TRBV9 to TRBJ1-1; unclear D gene. CDR3 length equals 13 residues. Germline loops: CDR1 SGDLS, CDR2 YYNGEE. The ends were cut back, 0 bases at V and 6 bases at J, with 9 bases in the middle. The DNA for the CDR3 is TGTGCCAGCAGCGTAGTTGGCGGATCTGAAGCTTTCTTT. Its protein product is CASSVVGGSEAFF.

The J gene is TRBJ2-4, the V gene TRBV7-2; 14 bases agree with TRBD2. V was clipped by 5 bases and J by 0 bases; unmatched bases: 6. In germline, CDR1 is SGHTA, CDR2 FQGNSA. The CDR3 contains 18 residues. CDR3 nucleotides: TGTGCCAGCAGCGGGACTAGCGGGAGTCCCCTAGCCAAAAACATTCAGTACTTC. Residues: CASSGTSGSPLAKNIQYF.

The J gene is TRBJ2-7, the V gene TRBV5-6; TRBD2 agrees at 8 bases. The germline gives CDR1 SGHDT, CDR2 YYEEEE. CDR3 length equals 15 residues. Losses at the gene ends were 4 bases for V and 0 bases for J; bases not matched to a gene: 6. CDR3 sequence: CASSTASGRSYEQYF. Here the CDR3 DNA reads TGTGCCAGCAGCACAGCTAGCGGGCGCTCCTACGAGCAGTACTTC.

The J gene is TRBJ1-5, the V gene TRBV6-5; 7 nucleotides align to TRBD1. Germline-derived CDR1 and CDR2 are MNHEY and SVGAGI. The CDR3 spans 15 residues. V lost 2 bases to trimming and J lost 3 bases; unmatched junction nucleotides: 4. The CDR3 coding sequence is TGTGCCAGCAGTTACGCAGGGGGGAACAATCAGCCCCAGCATTTT. Its protein is CASSYAGGNNQPQHF.

For this clone: Distinct nucleotide sequences in the sample also encode this CDR3. This chain links TRBV19 with TRBJ2-1, with 10 bases identical to TRBD1. Germline values: CDR1 LNHDA, CDR2 SQIVND (reference sequence). Unmatched junction bases numbered 5, after V lost 5 bases and J lost 4 bases. The CDR3 is made up of 15 amino acids. CDR3 protein: CASSPGQGGYNEQFF. In nucleotides, the CDR3 is TGTGCCAGTAGTCCAGGACAGGGGGGGTACAATGAGCAGTTCTTC. Looking up the rest from reference TRBV19 and TRBJ2-1 gives the full variable domain: DGGITQSPKYLFRKEGQNVTLSCEQNLNHDAMYWYRQDPGQGLRLIYYSQIVNDFQKGDIAEGYSVSREKKESFPLTVTSAQKNPTAFYLCASSPGQGGYNEQFFGPGTRLTVL.

A word on this clone: At one of its ends the junction is not consistent with the germline gene, which may arise from a read error. The rearrangement links TRBV5-5 to TRBJ1-1, with D maybe TRBD1 (6 bases). Germline V gene data show CDR1 as SGHKS and CDR2 as YYEKEE (reference sequence). The CDR3 is 13 amino acids. CDR3 sequence reads: CASSLLYTGNRSF. The CDR3 DNA sequence: TGTGCCAGCAGCTTGTTATACACAGGGAATAGGTCCTTT. The variable domain in full, completed from reference TRBV5-5 and TRBJ1-1, reads DAGVTQSPTHLIKTRGQQVTLRCSPISGHKSVSWYQQVLGQGPQFIFQYYEKEERGRGNFPDRFSARQFPNYSSELNVNALLLGDSALYLCASSLLYTGNRSFGQGTRLTVV.

The chain combines TRBV12-3 or TRBV12-4 with TRBJ2-5; D remains ambiguous. This CDR3 has 13 amino acids. Trimming took off 3 bases at V and 5 bases at J, with 10 bases between the two ends. The CDR3 protein is CASSLRYTETQYF. CDR3 nucleotides: TGTGCCAGCAGTTTGCGGTATACGGAGACCCAGTACTTC.

The rearrangement uses TRBV6-5 and TRBJ2-7; 9 positions agree with TRBD2. This CDR3 is 15 amino acids long. Germline assignment: CDR1 MNHEY and CDR2 SVGAGI. With V trimmed by 6 bases and J by 2 bases, 8 bases remained unmatched. The CDR3 DNA reads TGTGCCAGCAGCCGACTAGCGGAAGGGACCTACGAGCAGTACTTC. Protein product: CASSRLAEGTYEQYF.

This chain joins TRBV12-3 or TRBV12-4 and TRBJ2-3; no clear D gene. This CDR3 is built from 11 residues. V lost 8 bases to trimming and J lost 2 bases, with 5 bases between them. The CDR3 loop is CASGLTDTQYF. CDR3 DNA: TGTGCCAGCGGCCTCACAGATACGCAGTATTTT.

This clone was counted a single time. The CDR3 sequence is CASSLQGPMYSNQPQHF. The CDR3 region has the DNA TGTGCCAGCAGCTTACAGGGTCCTATGTATAGCAATCAGCCCCAGCATTTT. V and J are TRBV7-2 and TRBJ1-5, with D possibly TRBD1 on 5 matching bases. Germline CDR1 SGHTA, CDR2 FQGNSA. This CDR3 is 17 amino acids long. Between the trimmed V and J ends, which lost 2 bases and 0 bases, there was a span of 14 bases.